This T cell receptor beta chain stems from a study of T cells after somatic rescue of genetic block. Trimming pared 5 bases from V and 8 bases from J, leaving 10 bases between. From germline, CDR1 is SNHLY and CDR2 FYNNEI. This CDR3 is 13 amino acids long. Data came from immunoSEQ multiplex PCR; TCRdb stores just in-frame clones and leaves some out. The sample has tens of thousands of clones; just over 90% are singletons. The sequencing sample was made of peripheral blood mononuclear cells (PBMCs). The TCR comes from a man younger than 45. V and J are TRBV2 and TRBJ1-6, with D possibly TRBD1 on 6 matching bases. CDR3 sequence reads: CASSQGRDSPLHF. The CDR3, as DNA: TGTGCCAGCAGTCAGGGGAGGGATTCACCCCTCCACTTT.